The 17 T cell receptor beta chains below come from one sample, sequenced in a study of shared clonotypes between healthy human individuals. Sequenced by immunoSEQ multiplex PCR; TCRdb stores in-frame clones only, minus some. The repertoire has approximately 2.4 million clones, approximately 96% of them found once; the top ten carry about 0.13%. Sequencing was carried out using naive CD4+ T cells sorted from blood. As for subset: CD45RA+ positively selected. These receptors all stem from a man aged 18-30 years in good health.

The V call is TRBV5-8, the J call TRBJ1-4, with D perhaps matching TRBD1 (5 bases). Germline-derived CDR1 and CDR2 are SGHTS and YDEGEE. The CDR3 covers 13 residues. The germline V and J ends were trimmed by 2 bases and 8 bases, with 10 bases remaining between them. The CDR3: CASSLIWGEKLFF. Written as DNA, the CDR3 is TGTGCCAGCAGCTTAATCTGGGGGGAAAAACTGTTTTTT.

The rearrangement uses TRBV19 and TRBJ2-2, with D tentatively TRBD2 (6 bases). Germline CDR1 reads LNHDA; CDR2 reads SQIVND (reference sequence). The CDR3 covers 14 residues. V was clipped by 8 bases and J by 4 bases, with 14 bases between them. CDR3 sequence reads: CASAGTAITGELFF. CDR3 bases: TGTGCCAGTGCGGGGACCGCGATCACCGGGGAGCTGTTTTTT.

This chain connects TRBV6-1 to TRBJ1-3, with D unclear. This CDR3 comprises 14 residues. CDR1 and CDR2 (germline): MNHNS, SASEGT. Trimming left V 7 bases short and J 0 bases short, with 10 bases between. CDR3 protein: CASKDWSSGNTIYF. CDR3 DNA: TGTGCCAGCAAGGACTGGAGCTCTGGAAACACCATATATTTT.

The chain combines TRBV28 with TRBJ2-7; possibly TRBD2 for D (7 bases). The V gene's germline CDR1 is MDHEN and CDR2 SYDVKM. Trimming stripped 9 bases from V and 4 bases from J, with 13 bases between. The length of the CDR3 is 12 residues. DNA for the CDR3: TGTGCCAGTTCGGGGGGCCCTTACGAGCAGTACTTC. Encoded protein: CASSGGPYEQYF.

The chain uses TRBV9 and TRBJ2-5, with D perhaps TRBD1 or TRBD2 (5 bases each). This CDR3 is 17 amino acids long. V dropped 2 bases and J dropped 3 bases, with 20 bases sitting between them. Germline values: CDR1 SGDLS, CDR2 YYNGEE. Written as DNA, the CDR3 is TGTGCCAGCAGCGTCCACCCTTTTTGGGGGTTAGAAGAGACCCAGTACTTC. It translates to CASSVHPFWGLEETQYF.

This chain links TRBV5-1 with TRBJ2-5, with 7 bases fitting TRBD2. The CDR3 runs to 17 residues. Germline V gene sequence: CDR1 SGHRS, CDR2 YFSETQ. With V trimmed by 0 bases and J by 2 bases, 10 bases remained unmatched. The CDR3 region has the DNA TGCGCCAGCAGCTTGGCGGCTAGCGGAGGAGGGCAAGAGACCCAGTACTTC. Residues: CASSLAASGGGQETQYF.

This rearrangement joins TRBV10-3 to TRBJ2-7, with TRBD1 matching 8 bases. Per germline, CDR1 ENHRY and CDR2 SYGVKD. This CDR3 has 14 amino acids. The trim removed 11 bases at V and 4 bases at J, leaving 13 bases unmatched. CDR3 sequence: CAVGQGRDFYEQYF. The DNA for the CDR3 is TGTGCCGTAGGACAGGGAAGGGATTTTTACGAGCAGTACTTC.

This chain uses TRBV10-1 with TRBJ2-1; D unclear. CDR3 length: 14 residues. Deletions cut 4 bases from V and 0 bases from J, with 7 bases between. Germline CDR1 WNHNN, CDR2 SYGVQD (reference sequence). CDR3 loop: CASSVSASYNEQFF. The CDR3 DNA sequence: TGCGCCAGCAGTGTTTCAGCCTCCTACAATGAGCAGTTCTTC.

Concerning this clone itself: An end of the junction does not agree with germline; a read error may underlie this. This chain connects TRBV2 to TRBJ2-1; tentative D call: TRBD2 (6 bases). CDR1 SNHLY and CDR2 FYNNEI come from the germline V gene. This CDR3 region has 15 residues. The CDR3 is CATSRGERNYNEQFF. In DNA, the CDR3 is TGTGCCACCAGTCGCGGGGAGCGGAACTACAATGAGCAGTTCTTC.

The CDR3 nucleotides are TGTGCCATCAGTGGTCGCAGGGCCGGCCAGAACACTGAAGCTTTCTTT. As protein: CAISGRRAGQNTEAFF. The V call is TRBV10-3, the J call TRBJ1-1; D is possibly TRBD1 (5 bases). Germline CDR1 reads ENHRY; CDR2 reads SYGVKD. CDR3 length: 16 residues. The V and J ends lost 4 bases and 1 base respectively, with 16 bases between them.

This chain joins TRBV18 and TRBJ2-2, with 8 bases aligning to TRBD2. The CDR3 is 16 residues long. With 0 bases clipped from V and 4 bases from J, the junction kept 4 bases outside the gene matches. CDR1 KGHSH and CDR2 LQKENI come from the germline V gene. The CDR3 DNA reads TGTGCCAGCTCACCACCGCCTAGCGGGTTCACCGGGGAGCTGTTTTTT. Translated, it gives CASSPPPSGFTGELFF.

With regard to this clone: Within the sample, other DNA sequences also encode this same CDR3. This chain links TRBV5-1 with TRBJ1-1, with D possibly matching TRBD1 (6 bases). Germline V CDR1 and CDR2: SGHRS, YFSETQ. V lost 2 bases and J lost 5, with 10 bases in between. The CDR3 has 13 residues. The CDR3 region has the DNA TGCGCCAGCAGCTTACAGGGTGGGACTGAAGCTTTCTTT. This encodes CASSLQGGTEAFF.

The CDR3, as DNA: TGCGCCAGCAGCACCCTGCCAGTGAACACTGAAGCTTTCTTT. The encoded protein is CASSTLPVNTEAFF. V is TRBV4-1 and J is TRBJ1-1; no clear D. V gave up 5 bases and J gave up 0 bases, with 10 bases separating them. There are 14 residues in the CDR3. Germline V gene data show CDR1 as MGHRA and CDR2 as YSYEKL.

The V and J genes are TRBV5-6 and TRBJ2-2, with a possible D match to TRBD1 (5 bases). The CDR3 length is 14 residues. The germline V and J ends were trimmed by 3 bases and 5 bases, with 11 bases remaining between them. Germline V gene data show CDR1 as SGHDT and CDR2 as YYEEEE. The CDR3 nucleotides read TGTGCCAGCAGCTCCATCCAGGGTACCGGGGAGCTGTTTTTT. Translated, it gives CASSSIQGTGELFF.

This clone was counted between two and nine times. This chain joins TRBV19 and TRBJ1-1; D is unclear. The germline V gene encodes CDR1 LNHDA and CDR2 SQIVND (reference sequence). V was trimmed by 7 bases and J by 2 bases, leaving 5 bases between them. The CDR3 contains 11 residues. The CDR3 spells CASIFNTEAFF. The CDR3 nucleotides read TGTGCCAGTATATTCAACACTGAAGCTTTCTTT.

The V gene is TRBV27, the J gene TRBJ2-1; 13 bases are shared with TRBD2. Germline loops: CDR1 MNHEY, CDR2 SMNVEV (reference sequence). J gave up 7 bases and V 6 bases, and 12 bases lay outside the gene matches. The CDR3 is 17 residues long. CDR3 sequence reads: CASSRPSGTSGVNEQFF. DNA of the CDR3: TGTGCCAGCAGCCGTCCTTCCGGGACTAGCGGGGTTAATGAGCAGTTCTTC.

This chain links TRBV2 with TRBJ2-1; possible D gene TRBD1, 5 bases. The germline gives CDR1 SNHLY, CDR2 FYNNEI. The CDR3 has 13 amino acids. Between the trimmed V and J ends, which lost 7 bases and 6 bases, there was a span of 13 bases. The CDR3 coding sequence is TGTGCCAGCAACCCGACAGAGATCAATGAGCAGTTCTTC. Encoded protein: CASNPTEINEQFF.